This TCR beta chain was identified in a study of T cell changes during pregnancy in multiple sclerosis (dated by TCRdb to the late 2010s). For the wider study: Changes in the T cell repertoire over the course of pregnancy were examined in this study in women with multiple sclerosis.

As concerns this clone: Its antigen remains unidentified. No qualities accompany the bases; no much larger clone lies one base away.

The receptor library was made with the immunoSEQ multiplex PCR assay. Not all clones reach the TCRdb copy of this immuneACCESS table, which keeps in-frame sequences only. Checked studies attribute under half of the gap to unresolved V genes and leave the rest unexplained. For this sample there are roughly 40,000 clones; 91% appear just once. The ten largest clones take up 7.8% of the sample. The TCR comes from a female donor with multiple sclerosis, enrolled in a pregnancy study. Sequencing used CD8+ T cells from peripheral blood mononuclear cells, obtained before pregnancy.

For the CDR3, the sequence is CASSSAAGGIYNEQFF. The nucleotide sequence reads TGTGCCAGCAGCTCGGCCGCAGGTGGTATTTACAATGAGCAGTTCTTC. This receptor chain uses TRBV11-2 and TRBJ2-1; no D gene can be assigned with confidence. Measured from the cysteine to the phenylalanine, the CDR3 is 16 residues long. The CDR3 DNA has 48 bases and is translated from base 1. The germline V gene specifies SGHAT as CDR1 and FQNNGV as CDR2. The trim is 4 bases for V and 4 bases for J, with a gap of 17 bases between the germline ends.